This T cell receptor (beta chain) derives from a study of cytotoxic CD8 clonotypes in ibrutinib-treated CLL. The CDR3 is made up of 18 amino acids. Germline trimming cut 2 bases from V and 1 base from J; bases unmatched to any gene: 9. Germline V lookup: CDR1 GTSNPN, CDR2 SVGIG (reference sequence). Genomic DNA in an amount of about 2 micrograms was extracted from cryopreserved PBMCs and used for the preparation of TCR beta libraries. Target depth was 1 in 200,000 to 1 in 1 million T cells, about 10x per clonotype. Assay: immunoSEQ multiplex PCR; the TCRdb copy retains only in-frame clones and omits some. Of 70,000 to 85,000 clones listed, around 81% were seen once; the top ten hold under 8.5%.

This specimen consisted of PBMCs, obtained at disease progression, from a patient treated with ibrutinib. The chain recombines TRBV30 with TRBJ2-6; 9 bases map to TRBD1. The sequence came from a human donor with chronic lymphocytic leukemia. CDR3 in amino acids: CAWSTGTGLSSGANVLTF. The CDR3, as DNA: TGTGCCTGGAGTACCGGGACAGGGCTCTCTTCTGGGGCCAACGTCCTGACTTTC.